This entry features one TCR beta chain sequence. Its target is not known. Source study methods: Filtering differed because ImmunoSEQ produced junction-only sequences that carried no quality scores. Assay: immunoSEQ multiplex PCR; the TCRdb copy retains only in-frame clones and omits some. The DNA was the basis for D and trimming; V, J and clone size are from that table. The profile shows some 690,000 clones, about 90% of them singletons. The data originate from a study of shared clonotypes between healthy human individuals. Study observations and caveats: Among a handful of donors, around 5% of naive CD4 clonotypes were found in common. Rarefaction curves obtained for sorted subsets showed sequencing incomplete despite large depth.

Trimming pared 6 bases from V and 2 bases from J, leaving 20 bases between. The CDR3 extends over 16 amino acids. The germline V gene has CDR1 MDHEN and CDR2 SYDVKM. The sample consisted of memory CD8+ T cells from PBMCs. The subset is: CD45RO+ cells pooled with CCR7-negative TemRA cells. The source of this sequence is a man aged 18 to 30 in good health. Some clones in this sample may be carry-over from other donors' samples. The J gene is TRBJ2-7, the V gene TRBV28; D possibly corresponds to TRBD1 (5 bases). CDR3 sequence: CASSPPRQGLAYEQYF. DNA of the CDR3: TGTGCCAGCAGCCCCCCGAGGCAGGGTCTGGCCTACGAGCAGTACTTC.